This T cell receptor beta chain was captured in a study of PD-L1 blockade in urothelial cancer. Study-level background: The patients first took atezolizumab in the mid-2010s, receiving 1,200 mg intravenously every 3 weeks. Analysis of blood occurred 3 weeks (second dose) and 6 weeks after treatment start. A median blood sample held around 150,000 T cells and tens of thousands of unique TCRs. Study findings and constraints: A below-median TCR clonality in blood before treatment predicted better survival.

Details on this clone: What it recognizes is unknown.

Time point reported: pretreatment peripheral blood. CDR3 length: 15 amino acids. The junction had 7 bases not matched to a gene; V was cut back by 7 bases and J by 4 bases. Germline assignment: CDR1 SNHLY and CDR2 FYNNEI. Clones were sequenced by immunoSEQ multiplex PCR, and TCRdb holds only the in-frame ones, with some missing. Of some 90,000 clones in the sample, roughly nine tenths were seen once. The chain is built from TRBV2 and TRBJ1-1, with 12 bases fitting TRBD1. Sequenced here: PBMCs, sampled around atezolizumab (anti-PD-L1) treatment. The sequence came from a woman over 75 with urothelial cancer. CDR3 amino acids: CASKGQGAASTEAFF. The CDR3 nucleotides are TGTGCCAGCAAGGGACAGGGGGCGGCGAGCACTGAAGCTTTCTTT.